One and the same sample provided the 29 T cell receptor beta chains below, sequenced in a study of blood T cells in healthy people across ages. A second 7 to 11 cycle PCR used barcoded and J-beta primers. TCRdb ran MiXCR on the 5' RACE reads and lists one entry per CDR3 protein. There are roughly 1.5 million distinct CDR3 sequences in the sample; approximately 42% occur only once, and approximately 4.1% lies in the top ten. The sample consisted of blood. These receptors all stem from a woman between 18 and 29 years old in good health.

This chain links TRBV29-1 with TRBJ2-5; 8 bases are shared with TRBD2. Per germline, CDR1 SQVTM and CDR2 ANQGSEA. This CDR3 has 16 residues. V was clipped by 0 bases and J by 11 bases; unmatched bases: 17. CDR3 nucleotide sequence: TGCAGCGTTGAAGATCGAGCGGGGGACCATTACAATGAGCAGTACTTC. It codes for CSVEDRAGDHYNEQYF.

V is TRBV12-3 or TRBV12-4 and J is TRBJ1-4; D gene ambiguous. Trimming left V 8 bases short and J 10 bases short, with 17 bases between. This CDR3 is 13 amino acids long. Written as DNA, the CDR3 is TGTGCCAGCCGGGAGGCAAAGGGTGGAAAACTGTTTTTT. This codes for CASREAKGGKLFF.

This chain joins TRBV7-9 and TRBJ2-1; D might be TRBD1 (5 bases). CDR3 length: 19 amino acids. V was trimmed by 6 bases and J by 0 bases, leaving 24 bases between them. Germline loops: CDR1 SEHNR, CDR2 FQNEAQ (reference sequence). The CDR3: CASRNHWGPTQISYNEQFF. The CDR3 DNA follows: TGTGCCAGCAGAAATCATTGGGGCCCAACTCAAATCTCCTACAATGAGCAGTTCTTC. Based on the CDR3 plus reference TRBV7-9 and TRBJ2-1, the full variable domain is DTGVSQNPRHKITKRGQNVTFRCDPISEHNRLYWYRQTLGQGPEFLTYFQNEAQLEKSRLLSDRFSAERPKGSFSTLEIQRTEQGDSAMYLCASRNHWGPTQISYNEQFFGPGTRLTVL.

Many counts were recorded for this clonotype. The gene calls are TRBV4-1 and TRBJ2-7; TRBD2 matches 10 bases. CDR1 and CDR2 (germline): MGHRA, YSYEKL. The CDR3 length is 16 residues. With V trimmed by 2 bases and J by 0 bases, 4 bases remained unmatched. The CDR3 reads CASSQTLAGGSYEQYF. CDR3 coding DNA: TGCGCCAGCAGCCAAACTTTAGCGGGGGGCTCCTACGAGCAGTACTTC.

V is TRBV28 and J is TRBJ1-1, with no clear D. Looked up from germline, CDR1 is MDHEN and CDR2 is SYDVKM. The CDR3 runs 15 residues. Trimming took 7 bases from V and 0 from J, leaving 15 bases between them. The CDR3 nucleotides are TGTGCCAGCACCAAATTTAAAAGCATGAACACTGAAGCTTTCTTT. Its protein product is CASTKFKSMNTEAFF.

This clonotype occurred a few times. The chain carries TRBV20-1 and TRBJ2-5, with D unclear. V dropped 2 bases and J dropped 3 bases, with 10 bases sitting between them. This CDR3 has 13 residues. Germline CDR1 reads DFQATT; CDR2 reads SNEGSKA (reference sequence). The CDR3 coding sequence is TGCAGTGCTAGACCAGGATTCGAAGAGACCCAGTACTTC. Translation gives CSARPGFEETQYF.

This clonotype was counted only a few times. V and J are TRBV7-2 and TRBJ2-3; D ambiguous. CDR1 and CDR2 from the germline V gene are SGHTA and FQGNSA. The CDR3 extends over 15 amino acids. V lost 1 base and J 6 bases, leaving 14 bases between the germline ends. The chain's CDR3 is CASSLGGQPQDTQYF. The CDR3 bases are TGTGCCAGCAGCTTAGGAGGTCAGCCCCAGGATACGCAGTATTTT. Complete variable domain (other parts from reference TRBV7-2 and TRBJ2-3): GAGVSQSPSNKVTEKGKDVELRCDPISGHTALYWYRQSLGQGLEFLIYFQGNSAPDKSGLPSDRFSAERTGGSVSTLTIQRTQQEDSAVYLCASSLGGQPQDTQYFGPGTRLTVL.

J is TRBJ1-1 and V is TRBV29-1; D gene uncertain. The germline V gene encodes CDR1 SQVTM and CDR2 ANQGSEA. Trimming cost V 4 bases and J 5 bases, with 14 bases left between them. This CDR3 is 13 amino acids long. CDR3 amino acids: CSVAHLGKTEAFF. The CDR3 DNA reads TGCAGCGTTGCCCATTTAGGAAAAACTGAAGCTTTCTTT.

The chain recombines TRBV12-3 or TRBV12-4 with TRBJ1-1; TRBD1 is a possible D gene (5 bases). The germline V and J ends were trimmed by 7 bases and 5 bases, with 14 bases remaining between them. The CDR3 has 13 amino acids. CDR3 nucleotide sequence: TGTGCCAGCATCTTTGGGGGGGGGACTGAAGCTTTCTTT. Amino acid sequence: CASIFGGGTEAFF.

The V and J genes are TRBV20-1 and TRBJ2-4, with TRBD1 matching over 8 bases. Germline V CDR1 and CDR2: DFQATT, SNEGSKA (reference sequence). The junction had 4 bases not matched to a gene; V was cut back by 3 bases and J by 3 bases. The CDR3 length is 14 residues. The CDR3 loop reads CSASRGLDKNIQYF. Here the CDR3 DNA reads TGCAGTGCTAGCAGGGGGCTGGACAAAAACATTCAGTACTTC.

This sequence joins TRBV21-1 and TRBJ1-2; the D call in the table, TRBD1, was not verified against the DNA. TRBV21-1 counts as a pseudogene. The CDR3 runs 14 residues. The CDR3 DNA reads as TGTGCCAGCAGGGAACGGGAACCTAACTATGGCTACACCTTC. Amino acids: CASREREPNYGYTF.

This clonotype was seen only a few times. The chain recombines TRBV29-1 with TRBJ2-7, with D uncertain. CDR3 length equals 13 residues. Between the trimmed V and J ends, which lost 0 bases and 7 bases, there was a span of 13 bases. Germline CDR1 SQVTM, CDR2 ANQGSEA. DNA of the CDR3: TGCAGCGTTGAAGATCATGTTACCAATGAGCAGTACTTC. It codes for CSVEDHVTNEQYF.

This clonotype has a count of ten or more. This sequence joins TRBV2 and TRBJ2-3; the D is unclear. Germline loops: CDR1 SNHLY, CDR2 FYNNEI. The length of the CDR3 is 12 residues. The V and J ends lost 4 bases and 4 bases respectively, with 6 bases between them. CDR3 region: CASSGLPDTQYF. DNA for the CDR3: TGTGCCAGCAGTGGACTGCCAGATACGCAGTATTTT.

This clonotype has a count of ten or more. The chain combines TRBV11-2 with TRBJ2-1; the D is unclear. CDR3 size: 15 residues. Trimming took 6 bases from V and 0 from J, leaving 12 bases between them. Per germline, CDR1 SGHAT and CDR2 FQNNGV. DNA of the CDR3: TGTGCCAGCAGTTTATTTGGTGGCTCCTACAATGAGCAGTTCTTC. This encodes CASSLFGGSYNEQFF.

Turning to this clonotype: This may come from a read error, since a much larger clone is one base off. The chain employs TRBV20-1 and TRBJ2-5, with 9 bases lining up with TRBD2. The germline V gene encodes CDR1 DFQATT and CDR2 SNEGSKA (reference sequence). Trimming removed 6 bases from V and 11 bases from J; junction bases left unmatched: 16. The CDR3 covers 14 residues. In DNA form, the CDR3 reads TGCAGTGCCCAGATTCCAGCGGGGGGCAATGAGCAGTACTTC. Translation gives CSAQIPAGGNEQYF.

In this sample, this clonotype turned up a few times. This chain uses TRBV2 with TRBJ2-3; D remains unclear. The CDR3 has 14 residues. Looked up from germline, CDR1 is SNHLY and CDR2 is FYNNEI. The germline V and J ends were trimmed by 4 bases and 2 bases, with 10 bases remaining between them. The CDR3 DNA is TGTGCCAGCAGTGTACAGAGTTTCACAGATACGCAGTATTTT. The encoded protein is CASSVQSFTDTQYF. The variable domain in full, with the rest retrieved from reference TRBV2 and TRBJ2-3, is EPEVTQTPSHQVTQMGQEVILRCVPISNHLYFYWYRQILGQKVEFLVSFYNNEISEKSEIFDDQFSVERPDGSNFTLKIRSTKLEDSAMYFCASSVQSFTDTQYFGPGTRLTVL.

This clonotype occurred a few times. The chain uses TRBV3-1 and TRBJ2-2, with D unclear. Germline-derived CDR1 and CDR2 are LGHDT and YNNKEL (reference sequence). Trimming pared 6 bases from V and 4 bases from J, leaving 15 bases between. The CDR3 loop spans 15 amino acids. Here the CDR3 reads CASRLQRPGTGELFF. CDR3 coding DNA: TGTGCCAGCAGACTCCAGCGCCCGGGCACCGGGGAGCTGTTTTTT.

This clonotype was seen only a few times. The chain couples TRBV5-1 to TRBJ2-7; 11 nucleotides agree with TRBD1. From germline, CDR1 is SGHRS and CDR2 YFSETQ. V lost 3 bases and J lost 5; bases outside the gene matches: 1. The CDR3 runs 13 residues. The CDR3 spells CASSWGQGDEQYF. As DNA, the CDR3 is TGCGCCAGCAGCTGGGGACAGGGGGACGAGCAGTACTTC.

This clonotype was counted between two and nine times. The V gene is TRBV6-6, the J gene TRBJ2-7; D not resolved. Deletions cut 8 bases from V and 3 bases from J, with 11 bases between. Germline V gene data show CDR1 as MNHNY and CDR2 as SVGAGI (reference sequence). This CDR3 spans 12 amino acids. The CDR3 nucleotides read TGTGCCAGCTCGGTACTCCACTACGAGCAGTACTTC. It translates to CASSVLHYEQYF.

The V call is TRBV20-1, the J call TRBJ1-5; no definite D call. Trimming took 1 base from V and 0 from J, leaving 10 bases between them. The CDR3 has 15 amino acids. Germline V lookup: CDR1 DFQATT, CDR2 SNEGSKA (reference sequence). The CDR3 here is CSARVGGYSNQPQHF. The DNA of the CDR3 is TGCAGTGCTAGAGTGGGCGGCTATAGCAATCAGCCCCAGCATTTT.

The genes are TRBV19 and TRBJ2-2; D gene unclear. The CDR3 contains 12 residues. The V and J ends lost 7 bases and 7 bases respectively, with 10 bases between them. Germline V gene data show CDR1 as LNHDA and CDR2 as SQIVND (reference sequence). The CDR3 sequence: CASMRTVGELFF. The CDR3 bases are TGTGCCAGTATGCGAACGGTCGGGGAGCTGTTTTTT.

In its sample, this clonotype was seen a few times. This sequence joins TRBV12-3 or TRBV12-4 and TRBJ2-3; no reliable D call. CDR3 length: 15 residues. The V end lost 5 bases, the J end lost 1 base, and 13 bases lay between the germline ends. This CDR3 reads CASSLFIRGTDTQYF. In DNA form, the CDR3 reads TGTGCCAGCAGTCTCTTTATTCGGGGCACAGATACGCAGTATTTT.

J is TRBJ2-7 and V is TRBV7-9; 8 bases are a match to TRBD1. CDR3 length: 15 amino acids. CDR1 SEHNR and CDR2 FQNEAQ come from the germline V gene (reference sequence). After removal of 5 bases from V and 1 base from J, the junction contained 7 bases not matched to a gene. CDR3 DNA sequence: TGTGCCAGCAGCGCCGCCGGGACAGGTTCCTACGAGCAGTACTTC. Protein sequence: CASSAAGTGSYEQYF.

The V call is TRBV7-3, the J call TRBJ2-1; the D is unclear. The J call is in doubt because the DNA end fits TRBJ2-7 better. The germline gives CDR1 SGHTA, CDR2 FQGTGA. CDR3 length: 15 amino acids. As DNA, the CDR3 is TGTGCCAGCAGCTTAAGCCAGGAGTCCTACAATGAGCAGTACTTC. This encodes CASSLSQESYNEQYF.

This chain joins TRBV20-1 and TRBJ1-1; a weak D match, TRBD1 (5 bases). Trimming shortened V by 2 bases and J by 5 bases, and 12 bases separated the two germline ends. This CDR3 comprises 13 residues. The germline V gene encodes CDR1 DFQATT and CDR2 SNEGSKA (reference sequence). CDR3 bases: TGCAGTGCTAGATCGGGCTGGGGGACTGAAGCTTTCTTT. As protein: CSARSGWGTEAFF.

Note on this clonotype: Sequence at one end of the junction differs from germline and may be a read error. The CDR3 sequence is CVSSRVSNQPQHF. As DNA, the CDR3 is TGTGTCAGCAGTCGAGTTAGCAATCAGCCCCAGCATTTT. The V call is TRBV6-2 or TRBV6-3, the J call TRBJ1-5; unclear D gene. There are 13 residues in the CDR3. CDR1 is MNHEY, CDR2 SVGEGT, per germline.

This clonotype was seen more than once but under ten times. The chain employs TRBV29-1 and TRBJ1-2, with TRBD1 as a possible D gene (5 bases). CDR3 length: 13 amino acids. In germline, CDR1 is SQVTM, CDR2 ANQGSEA. Deletions cut 2 bases from V and 0 bases from J, with 7 bases between. The CDR3 bases are TGCAGCGTTGAAAAGGGGACTAACTATGGCTACACCTTC. Its translation: CSVEKGTNYGYTF.

A few counts support this clonotype. The rearrangement joins TRBV4-1 to TRBJ2-1; 9 bases line up with TRBD2. CDR3 length: 16 amino acids. Germline V lookup: CDR1 MGHRA, CDR2 YSYEKL. Losses at the gene ends were 1 base for V and 4 bases for J; bases not matched to a gene: 5. For the CDR3, the DNA is TGCGCCAGCAGCCAAGGGGTAGCGGGGGCGTACAATGAGCAGTTCTTC. It encodes CASSQGVAGAYNEQFF.

J is TRBJ2-5 and V is TRBV5-1, with TRBD2 matching 11 bases. This CDR3 spans 15 amino acids. Trimming removed 4 bases from V and 2 bases from J; junction bases left unmatched: 4. Germline values: CDR1 SGHRS, CDR2 YFSETQ. CDR3: CASSPSGGNQETQYF. The CDR3 DNA follows: TGCGCCAGCAGCCCTAGCGGGGGGAATCAAGAGACCCAGTACTTC. Full variable domain (remainder filled in from reference TRBV5-1 and TRBJ2-5): KAGVTQTPRYLIKTRGQQVTLSCSPISGHRSVSWYQQTPGQGLQFLFEYFSETQRNKGNFPGRFSGRQFSNSRSEMNVSTLELGDSALYLCASSPSGGNQETQYFGPGTRLLVL.